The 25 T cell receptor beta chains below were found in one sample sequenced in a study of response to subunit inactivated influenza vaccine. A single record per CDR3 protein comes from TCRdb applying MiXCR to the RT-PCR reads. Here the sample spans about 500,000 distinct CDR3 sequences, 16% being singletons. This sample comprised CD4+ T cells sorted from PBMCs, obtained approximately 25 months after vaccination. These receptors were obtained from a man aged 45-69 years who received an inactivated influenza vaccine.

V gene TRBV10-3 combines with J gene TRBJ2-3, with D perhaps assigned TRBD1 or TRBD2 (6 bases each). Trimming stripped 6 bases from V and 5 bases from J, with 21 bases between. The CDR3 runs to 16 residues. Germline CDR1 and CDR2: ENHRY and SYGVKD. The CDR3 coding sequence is TGTGCCATCAGCGCTGGGGGGCTAGCTGACAGAGATACGCAGTATTTT. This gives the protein CAISAGGLADRDTQYF.

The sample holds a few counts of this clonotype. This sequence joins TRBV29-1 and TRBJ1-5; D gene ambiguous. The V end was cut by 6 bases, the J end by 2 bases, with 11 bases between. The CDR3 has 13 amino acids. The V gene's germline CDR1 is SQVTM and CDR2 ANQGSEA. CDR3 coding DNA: TGCAGCGTCGGGGTTGGTGGCAATCAGCCCCAGCATTTT. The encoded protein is CSVGVGGNQPQHF.

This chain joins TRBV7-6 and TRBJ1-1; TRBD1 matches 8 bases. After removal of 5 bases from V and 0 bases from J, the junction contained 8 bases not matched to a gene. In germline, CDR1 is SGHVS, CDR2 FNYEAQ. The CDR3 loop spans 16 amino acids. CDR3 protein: CASSPWTGSMNTEAFF. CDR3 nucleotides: TGTGCCAGCAGCCCCTGGACAGGGTCCATGAACACTGAAGCTTTCTTT.

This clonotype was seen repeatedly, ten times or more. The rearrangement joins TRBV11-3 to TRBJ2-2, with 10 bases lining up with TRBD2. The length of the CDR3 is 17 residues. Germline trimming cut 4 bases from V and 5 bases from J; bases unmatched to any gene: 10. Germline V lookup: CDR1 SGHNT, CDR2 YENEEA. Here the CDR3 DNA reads TGTGCCAGCAGCTCGCTAGTAGCGGGAGGAGGTACCGGGGAGCTGTTTTTT. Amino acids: CASSSLVAGGGTGELFF.

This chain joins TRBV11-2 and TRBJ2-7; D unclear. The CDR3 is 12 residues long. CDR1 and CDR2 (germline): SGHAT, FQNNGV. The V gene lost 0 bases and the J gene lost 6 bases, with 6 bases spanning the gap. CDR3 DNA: TGTGCCAGCAGCTTAGATCTAGTCGAGCAGTACTTC. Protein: CASSLDLVEQYF.

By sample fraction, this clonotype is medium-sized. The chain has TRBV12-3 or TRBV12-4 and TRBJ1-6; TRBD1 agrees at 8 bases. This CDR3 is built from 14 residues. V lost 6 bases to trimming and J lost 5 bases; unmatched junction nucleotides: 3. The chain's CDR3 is CASSRQGNNSPLHF. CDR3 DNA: TGTGCCAGCAGCCGACAGGGGAATAATTCACCCCTCCACTTT.

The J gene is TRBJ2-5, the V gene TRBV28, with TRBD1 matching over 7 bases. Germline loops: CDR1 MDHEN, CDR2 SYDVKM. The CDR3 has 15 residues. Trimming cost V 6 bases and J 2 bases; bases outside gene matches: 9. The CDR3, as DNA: TGTGCCAGCAGGCGCCGGACAGGCTGGCAAGAGACCCAGTACTTC. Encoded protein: CASRRRTGWQETQYF.

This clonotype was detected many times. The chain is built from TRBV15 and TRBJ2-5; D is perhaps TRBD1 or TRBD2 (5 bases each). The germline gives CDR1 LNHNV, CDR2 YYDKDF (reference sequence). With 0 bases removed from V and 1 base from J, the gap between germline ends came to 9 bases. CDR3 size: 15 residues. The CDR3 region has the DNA TGTGCCACCAGCAGAGATCCGGGACCCCAAGAGACCCAGTACTTC. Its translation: CATSRDPGPQETQYF.

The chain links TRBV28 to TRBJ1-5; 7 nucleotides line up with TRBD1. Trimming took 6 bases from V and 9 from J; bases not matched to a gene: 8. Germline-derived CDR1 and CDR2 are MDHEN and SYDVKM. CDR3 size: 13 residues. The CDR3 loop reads CASRLTGSGPQHF. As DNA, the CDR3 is TGTGCCAGCAGGTTGACAGGGAGTGGGCCCCAGCATTTT.

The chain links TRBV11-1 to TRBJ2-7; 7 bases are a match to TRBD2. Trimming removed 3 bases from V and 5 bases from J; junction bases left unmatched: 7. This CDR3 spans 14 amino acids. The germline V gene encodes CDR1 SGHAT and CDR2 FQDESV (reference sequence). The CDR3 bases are TGTGCCAGCAGCTTGGGAGGGCGGACCCACGAGCAGTACTTC. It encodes CASSLGGRTHEQYF.

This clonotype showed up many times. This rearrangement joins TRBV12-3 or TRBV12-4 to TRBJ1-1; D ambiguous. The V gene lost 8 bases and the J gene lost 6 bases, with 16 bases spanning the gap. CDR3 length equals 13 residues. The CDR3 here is CASWGPGISEAFF. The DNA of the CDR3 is TGTGCCAGCTGGGGTCCGGGGATCTCTGAAGCTTTCTTT.

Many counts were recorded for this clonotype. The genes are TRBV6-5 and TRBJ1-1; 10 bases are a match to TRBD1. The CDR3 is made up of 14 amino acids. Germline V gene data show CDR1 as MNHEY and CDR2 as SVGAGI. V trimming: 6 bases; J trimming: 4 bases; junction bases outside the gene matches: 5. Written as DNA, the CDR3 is TGTGCCAGCAGGGGGACAGGGGTGAGCACTGAAGCTTTCTTT. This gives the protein CASRGTGVSTEAFF.

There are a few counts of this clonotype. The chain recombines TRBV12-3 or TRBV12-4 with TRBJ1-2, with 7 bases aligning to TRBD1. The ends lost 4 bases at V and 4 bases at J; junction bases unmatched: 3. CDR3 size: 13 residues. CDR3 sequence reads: CASSSGGGYGYTF. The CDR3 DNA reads TGTGCCAGCAGTTCAGGGGGGGGCTATGGCTACACCTTC.

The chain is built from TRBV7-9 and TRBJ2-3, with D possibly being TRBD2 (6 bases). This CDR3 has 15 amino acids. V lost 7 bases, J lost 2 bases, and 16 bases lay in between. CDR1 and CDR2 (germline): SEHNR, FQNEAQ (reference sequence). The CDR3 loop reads CASTLLGRHTDTQYF. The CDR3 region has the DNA TGTGCCAGCACCCTTCTCGGGAGACACACAGATACGCAGTATTTT.

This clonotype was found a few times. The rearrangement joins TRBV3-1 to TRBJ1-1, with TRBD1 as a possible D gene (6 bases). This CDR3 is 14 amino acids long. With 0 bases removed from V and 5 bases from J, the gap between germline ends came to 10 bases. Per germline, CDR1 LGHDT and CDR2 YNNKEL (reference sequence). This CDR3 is CASSQDGRGTEAFF. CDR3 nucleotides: TGTGCCAGCAGCCAAGATGGAAGGGGGACTGAAGCTTTCTTT.

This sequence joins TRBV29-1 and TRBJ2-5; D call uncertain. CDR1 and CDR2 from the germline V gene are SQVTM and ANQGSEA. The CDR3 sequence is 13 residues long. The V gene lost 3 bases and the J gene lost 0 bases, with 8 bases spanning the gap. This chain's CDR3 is CSVEWMYQETQYF. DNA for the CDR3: TGCAGCGTTGAGTGGATGTACCAAGAGACCCAGTACTTC. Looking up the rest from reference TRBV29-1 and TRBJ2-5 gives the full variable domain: SAVISQKPSRDICQRGTSLTIQCQVDSQVTMMFWYRQQPGQSLTLIATANQGSEATYESGFVIDKFPISRPNLTFSTLTVSNMSPEDSSIYLCSVEWMYQETQYFGPGTRLLVL.

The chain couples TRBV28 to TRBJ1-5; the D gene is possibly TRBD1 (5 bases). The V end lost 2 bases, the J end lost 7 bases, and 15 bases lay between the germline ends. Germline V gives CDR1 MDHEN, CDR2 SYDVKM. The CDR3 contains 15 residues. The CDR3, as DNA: TGTGCCAGCAGTTTACTGGTGGGGGGATGGCAGCCCCAGCATTTT. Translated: CASSLLVGGWQPQHF.

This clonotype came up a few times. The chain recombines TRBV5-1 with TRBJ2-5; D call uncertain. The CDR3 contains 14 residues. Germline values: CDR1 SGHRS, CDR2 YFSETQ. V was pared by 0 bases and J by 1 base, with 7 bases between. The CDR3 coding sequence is TGCGCCAGCAGCTTGGTGAGCCTCCAAGAGACCCAGTACTTC. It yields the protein CASSLVSLQETQYF.

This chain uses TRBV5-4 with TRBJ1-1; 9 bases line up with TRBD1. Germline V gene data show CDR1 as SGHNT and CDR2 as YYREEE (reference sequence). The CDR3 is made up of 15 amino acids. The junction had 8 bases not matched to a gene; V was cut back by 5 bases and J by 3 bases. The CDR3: CASRSGDRAYTEAFF. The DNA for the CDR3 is TGTGCCAGCAGAAGTGGGGACAGGGCTTACACTGAAGCTTTCTTT.

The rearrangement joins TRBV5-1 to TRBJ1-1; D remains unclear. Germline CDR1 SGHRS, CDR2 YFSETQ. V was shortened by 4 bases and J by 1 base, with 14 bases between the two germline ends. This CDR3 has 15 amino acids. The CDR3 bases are TGCGCCAGCAGCCCCCCGCGGGAGTCGAACACTGAAGCTTTCTTT. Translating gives CASSPPRESNTEAFF.

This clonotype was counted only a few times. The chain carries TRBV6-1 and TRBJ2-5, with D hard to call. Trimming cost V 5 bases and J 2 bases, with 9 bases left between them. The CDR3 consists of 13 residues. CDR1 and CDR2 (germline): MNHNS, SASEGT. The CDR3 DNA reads TGTGCCAGCAGTATCCCAGGTCAAGAGACCCAGTACTTC. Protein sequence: CASSIPGQETQYF.

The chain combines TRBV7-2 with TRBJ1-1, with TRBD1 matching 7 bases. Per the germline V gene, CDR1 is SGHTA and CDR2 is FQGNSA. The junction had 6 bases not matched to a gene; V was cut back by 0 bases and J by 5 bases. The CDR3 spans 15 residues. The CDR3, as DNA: TGTGCCAGCAGCTTAGCGACAGGGACGTGGACTGAAGCTTTCTTT. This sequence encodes CASSLATGTWTEAFF.

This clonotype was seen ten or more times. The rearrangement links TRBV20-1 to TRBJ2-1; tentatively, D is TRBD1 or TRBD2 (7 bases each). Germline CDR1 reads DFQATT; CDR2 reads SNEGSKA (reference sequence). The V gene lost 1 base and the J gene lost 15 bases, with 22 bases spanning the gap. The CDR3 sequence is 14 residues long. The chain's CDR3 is CSARVRRDREGTFF. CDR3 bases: TGCAGTGCTAGAGTCCGTCGAGACAGGGAGGGTACGTTCTTC.

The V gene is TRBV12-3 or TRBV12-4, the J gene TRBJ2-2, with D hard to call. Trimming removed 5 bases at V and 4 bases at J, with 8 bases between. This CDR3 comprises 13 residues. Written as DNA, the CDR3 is TGTGCCAGCAGTCACACACGCACCGGGGAGCTGTTTTTT. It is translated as CASSHTRTGELFF.

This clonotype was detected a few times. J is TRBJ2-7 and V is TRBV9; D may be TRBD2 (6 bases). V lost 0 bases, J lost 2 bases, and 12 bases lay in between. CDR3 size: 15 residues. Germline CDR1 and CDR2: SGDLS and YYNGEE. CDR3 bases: TGTGCCAGCAGCGTAGCCGAGGGCGGGACCTACGAGCAGTACTTC. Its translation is CASSVAEGGTYEQYF.